This TCR beta chain stems from a study of T cells in Graves' hyperthyroidism and ophthalmopathy. The wider study: Peripheral blood samples were taken at initial diagnosis, prior to any treatment.

The V gene's germline CDR1 is SEHNR and CDR2 FQNEAQ (reference sequence). V was cut by 5 bases and J by 4 bases, with 17 bases left in between. This CDR3 spans 15 amino acids. The TCR beta CDR3 regions underwent amplification using RNA transcripts as the source. Primed by the HTBI set, a first-round RT-PCR was run on the TCR CDR3. TCRdb re-derived calls from the multiplex PCR reads in MiXCR, one entry per CDR3 protein. The repertoire has about 300,000 distinct CDR3 sequences, 25% to 30% of them found once; the top ten carry roughly a quarter. As regards this clonotype: Its antigen is unidentified.

Whole-study results and caveats: Most thyroid clonotypes with frequency above 0.001 were detected in blood.

The receptor comes from a man in his forties with Graves' hyperthyroidism that later progressed to Graves' ophthalmopathy. The sample comprised blood. The chain is built from TRBV7-9 and TRBJ2-5; TRBD2 might be the D (6 bases). Here the CDR3 DNA reads TGTGCCAGCAGCCCCTCCGGGGGAGTCAGAGAGACCCAGTACTTC. Its translation is CASSPSGGVRETQYF.